The present T cell receptor beta chain was sequenced within a study of T cells after somatic rescue of genetic block. V lost 1 base to trimming and J lost 2 bases; unmatched junction nucleotides: 1. Germline CDR1 is MNHEY and CDR2 is SMNVEV (reference sequence). The CDR3 spans 15 residues. TCRdb keeps only in-frame clones here, not all; method: immunoSEQ multiplex PCR. The repertoire holds tens of thousands of clones, with 95% to 96% as singletons. V usage is TRBV27 and J usage is TRBJ1-5; TRBD1 agrees at 8 bases. The clonotype was recovered from a child under three years old. Sample: peripheral blood mononuclear cells (PBMCs). The chain's CDR3 is CASSLWGQGNQPQHF. CDR3 coding DNA: TGTGCCAGCAGTTTATGGGGACAGGGCAATCAGCCCCAGCATTTT.